At least ten counts were recorded for the clone carrying this TCR beta chain. Antigen: not known. The authors amplified TCR beta CDR3 regions from RNA transcripts. Scientists carried out first-round RT-PCR using HTBI primers and then a second-round multiplex PCR. TCRdb recomputed calls from the multiplex PCR reads with MiXCR, one row per CDR3 protein. The data show hundreds of thousands of distinct CDR3 sequences, roughly 20% seen once. The PBMCs originated from more than 8 ml of fresh peripheral blood. The CDR3 is made up of 17 amino acids. Trimming took 3 bases from V and 4 from J; bases not matched to a gene: 7. Germline V gene lookup returns CDR1 LGHNT and CDR2 FRNRAP. The sample is drawn from a study of Graves' ophthalmopathy and Graves' hyperthyroidism. Study as a whole: Peripheral blood sampling preceded any treatment and occurred at initial diagnosis.

Study-wide findings and caveats: It was with approximately 70% sensitivity and roughly 75% specificity that the model predicted ophthalmopathy progression.

This clonotype was obtained from a woman between 18 and 30 years old with stable Graves' hyperthyroidism. Some clones in this sample may be carry-over from other donors' samples. The chain employs TRBV12-5 and TRBJ2-6; 9 positions match TRBD1. Sequencing was performed on peripheral blood. The CDR3 DNA sequence: TGTGCTAGTGGTTTTGGGGACAGGGTGTCGGGGGCCAACGTCCTGACTTTC. Translation gives CASGFGDRVSGANVLTF.